The rows below give T cell receptor delta chains drawn from one sample of a study of gamma-delta chains in newborns, infants, children. TCRdb ran CATT on the reads. The sample carries approximately 4,000 delta-chain clones, approximately 44% recorded once. The material was blood, obtained at week 6. The receptor set was obtained from a child who was a newborn, infant or young child, either healthy, febrile or measles-vaccinated (not recorded which). The CDR3 runs from the conserved cysteine through the conserved F or W. The order of the fields is V gene, J gene, D gene, clone size, CDR3 DNA, CDR3 protein. The D gene is left open where the match is weak. Rows may omit the clone size; those that give it use once, few, many or a size class.

>TRDV2|TRDJ1|-|once
TGTGCCTGTGACACCGTCGGGGGCAATACACCGACAAAAGTCATCTTT
CACDTVGGNTPTKVIF
>TRDV1|TRDJ1|TRDD3|-
TGTGCTCTTGGGGACTCGATGGCTGGTTGGGGATACGCGGGCACCGATAAGCTCATCTTT
CALGDSMAGWGYAGTDKLIF
>TRDV2|TRDJ2|TRDD3|-
TGTGCCTGTGACACATTACTCCTGGGGGATACAGCACAACTCTTCTTT
CACDTLLLGDTAQLFF
>TRDV1|TRDJ1|TRDD3|-
TGTGCTCTTGGGGAACAAACGGTCCGCTGGGGGATACGCGGAAACACCGATAAACTCATCTTT
CALGEQTVRWGIRGNTDKLIF
>TRDV1|TRDJ1|TRDD3|-
TGTGCTCTTGGGGTTTGGGGGATACGCAGGGGAGGTAAACTCATCTTT
CALGVWGIRRGGKLIF
>TRDV1|TRDJ1|-|few
TGTGCTCTTGGGAACCCAGTCCCACATCTCCTACGTTCGAGTTTCGGGACCGATAAACTCATCTTT
CALGNPVPHLLRSSFGTDKLIF
>TRDV3|TRDJ1|TRDD2|-
TGTGCCTTTAAAGGGCGCCCTTCCTACGTTCCGGGGGACTACACCGATAAACTCATCTTT
CAFKGRPSYVPGDYTDKLIF
>TRDV2|TRDJ3|TRDD3|medium-sized
TGTGCCTGTGACACCGGGGGATGGAGCTCCTGGGACACCCGACAGATGTTTTTC
CACDTGGWSSWDTRQMFF
>TRDV3|TRDJ1|TRDD3|-
TGTGCCTTTTCCCGGGTACTGGGGGATTCGAGGACCGATAAACTCACCTTT
CAFSRVLGDSRTDKLTF
>TRDV2|TRDJ3|TRDD3|few
TGTGCCTGTGACACCGTGGGGGATACGCGGTCCTGGGACACCCGACAGATGTTTTTC
CACDTVGDTRSWDTRQMFF
>TRDV2|TRDJ3|TRDD3|few
TGTGCCTGTGACCTACTGGGGGATACTACCTGGGACACCCGACAGATGTTTTTC
CACDLLGDTTWDTRQMFF
>TRDV1|TRDJ1|TRDD3|-
TGTGCTCTTGGGCCATCGGGAGGGACTGGGGGATCCAACACCGATAAACTCATCTTT
CALGPSGGTGGSNTDKLIF
>TRDV1|TRDJ1|-|-
TGTGCTCTTGGGGAACCTTCCTACAAGAGGGATACCTCCACCGATGGACTCATCTTT
CALGEPSYKRDTSTDGLIF
>TRDV1|TRDJ1|-|few
TGTGCTCTTGGGGAACATCAAAACATCGTTACTGAGACCGATAAACTCATCTTT
CALGEHQNIVTETDKLIF
>TRDV2|TRDJ1|TRDD3|-
TGTGCCTGTGACCCTTTAACTGGGGGATCCCGCGTATACACCGATAAACTCATCTTT
CACDPLTGGSRVYTDKLIF
>TRDV1|TRDJ1|TRDD3|-
TGTGCTCTTGGGGAAGTAACTGGGGGATACCGCACCGATAAACTCATCTTT
CALGEVTGGYRTDKLIF
>TRDV2|TRDJ1|TRDD3|medium-sized
TGTGCCTGTGATAGGGGGGATACACGGATACGTAAACTCATCTTT
CACDRGDTRIRKLIF
>TRDV2|TRDJ1|TRDD3|medium-sized
TGTGCCTGTGACATTTTACTGGGGGATTCCTTCACCGATAAACTCATCTTT
CACDILLGDSFTDKLIF